The source of this T cell receptor (beta chain) is a study of identical twins. Notes on this clonotype: Its specificity is not known.

Study-wide findings and caveats: Models came in too low on out-of-frame TCR alpha sharing in monozygotic twins.

Each donor (without exception) was a healthy Caucasian. A universal primer binding site was introduced by template switching. The final cDNA contained unique molecular identifiers. TCRdb reprocessed the 5' RACE reads with MiXCR, giving one entry per CDR3 protein. The table has around 250,000 distinct CDR3 sequences, roughly 8% seen once; the top ten hold roughly 3.1%. CDR1 and CDR2 from the germline V gene are SGHTA and FQGNSA. The V gene lost 2 bases and the J gene lost 8 bases, with 9 bases spanning the gap. This CDR3 spans 13 amino acids. The sample was also reused in another study, on yellow fever vaccine responses in identical twins. This second study notes: The T cell response to vaccination in identical twins was reportedly partly convergent and partly personalized.

Sequenced material: CD8+ T cells sorted from blood. V and J are TRBV7-2 and TRBJ2-2; D ambiguous. The TCR originated in a woman between 18 and 30 years old in good health. Written as DNA, the CDR3 is TGTGCCAGCAGCTTAACTTTTCTGGGGGAGCTGTTTTTT. Amino acids: CASSLTFLGELFF.